This T cell receptor (beta chain) was identified in a study of PD-L1 blockade in urothelial cancer. Study background: Patients commenced intravenous atezolizumab, 1,200 mg every 3 weeks, in about 2014. Reported median T cell count for blood samples was more than 110,000.

Repertoires were generated with immunoSEQ multiplex PCR, while TCRdb's copy carries only in-frame clones and drops some. The repertoire holds around 70,000 clones, with roughly nine tenths as singletons. This CDR3 has 15 residues. In germline, CDR1 is SNHLY, CDR2 FYNNEI. The ends were cut back, 6 bases at V and 0 bases at J, with 14 bases in the middle. Time point here: pretreatment peripheral blood. There were between 1 and 8 samples from each patient, taken pretreatment and on-treatment. This clone was seen once. This TCR was sampled from a man in his 70s with urothelial cancer. The gene calls are TRBV2 and TRBJ1-2, with no clear D. The material was PBMCs, obtained around atezolizumab (anti-PD-L1) treatment. The CDR3 region is CASRQKPGSNYGYTF. Here the CDR3 DNA reads TGTGCCAGCAGACAAAAACCGGGATCTAACTATGGCTACACCTTC. The whole variable domain, remainder taken from reference TRBV2 and TRBJ1-2, is EPEVTQTPSHQVTQMGQEVILRCVPISNHLYFYWYRQILGQKVEFLVSFYNNEISEKSEIFDDQFSVERPDGSNFTLKIRSTKLEDSAMYFCASRQKPGSNYGYTFGSGTRLTVV.